One sample yielded the 26 T cell receptor beta chains listed below, sequenced in a study of blood T cell repertoires in COVID-19. Profiled with immunoSEQ multiplex PCR; TCRdb holds only in-frame clones, not every one. The data show about 170,000 clones, 80% to 90% seen once. Sequencing used peripheral blood. These receptor sequences come from a woman aged 45-65 years with acute or convalescent COVID-19.

The gene calls are TRBV7-6 and TRBJ1-1, with 7 bases fitting TRBD1. Germline CDR1 SGHVS, CDR2 FNYEAQ. The J segment lost 4 bases and the V segment lost 6 bases, leaving 5 bases of the junction unmatched. The CDR3 is 13 residues long. The CDR3 here is CASRRDSSTEAFF. The DNA of the CDR3 is TGTGCCAGCAGGCGGGACAGCAGCACTGAAGCTTTCTTT.

As DNA, the CDR3 is TGTGCCAGCAGCTTAGCGGGGGACAGGGACACCGGGGAGCTGTTTTTT. Its translation is CASSLAGDRDTGELFF. The chain combines TRBV7-9 with TRBJ2-2; TRBD1 aligns across 9 bases. Germline CDR1 reads SEHNR; CDR2 reads FQNEAQ (reference sequence). V was clipped by 0 bases and J by 3 bases; unmatched bases: 2. The CDR3 runs to 16 residues.

This chain links TRBV18 with TRBJ1-2; 8 nucleotides match TRBD1. Germline assignment: CDR1 KGHSH and CDR2 LQKENI. The CDR3 covers 12 residues. The V gene end was trimmed by 3 bases and the J gene end by 7 bases; junction bases not matched to a gene: 1. This chain's CDR3 is CASSPGQGGYTF. In DNA, the CDR3 is TGTGCCAGCTCACCTGGACAGGGTGGCTACACCTTC. The whole variable domain, remainder taken from reference TRBV18 and TRBJ1-2, is NAGVMQNPRHLVRRRGQEARLRCSPMKGHSHVYWYRQLPEEGLKFMVYLQKENIIDESGMPKERFSAEFPKEGPSILRIQQVVRGDSAAYFCASSPGQGGYTFGSGTRLTVV.

V is TRBV7-9 and J is TRBJ1-2; 8 bases map to TRBD1. CDR3 length: 14 residues. Germline CDR1 reads SEHNR; CDR2 reads FQNEAQ (reference sequence). Germline trimming cut 6 bases from V and 13 bases from J; bases unmatched to any gene: 16. CDR3 DNA: TGTGCCAGCAGTAATCCGGGACAGGAGAAAGATGGCACCTTC. It specifies CASSNPGQEKDGTF.

V gene TRBV9 combines with J gene TRBJ1-2; perhaps TRBD1 as D (6 bases). The CDR3 is 18 residues long. Trimming shortened V by 3 bases and J by 1 base, and 22 bases separated the two germline ends. The germline CDR1 and CDR2 sequences are SGDLS and YYNGEE. CDR3 in amino acids: CASSGPKATGTLNYGYTF. The CDR3 nucleotides are TGTGCCAGCAGCGGCCCCAAGGCTACCGGGACACTTAACTATGGCTACACCTTC. The entire variable domain, with the rest obtained from reference TRBV9 and TRBJ1-2, is as follows: DSGVTQTPKHLITATGQRVTLRCSPRSGDLSVYWYQQSLDQGLQFLIQYYNGEERAKGNILERFSAQQFPDLHSELNLSSLELGDSALYFCASSGPKATGTLNYGYTFGSGTRLTVV.

The J gene is TRBJ1-1, the V gene TRBV6-2 or TRBV6-3; unclear D gene. This CDR3 has 13 amino acids. CDR1 MNHEY and CDR2 SVGEGT come from the germline V gene. Trimming stripped 5 bases from V and 0 bases from J, with 7 bases between. For the CDR3, the DNA is TGTGCCAGCAGTCTCCGAGTGAACACTGAAGCTTTCTTT. The encoded protein is CASSLRVNTEAFF.

V usage is TRBV7-9 and J usage is TRBJ1-1; 11 nucleotides align to TRBD1. In germline, CDR1 is SEHNR, CDR2 FQNEAQ (reference sequence). This CDR3 is 17 amino acids long. The V and J ends lost 3 bases and 1 base, in that order; junction bases with no gene match: 7. CDR3 sequence reads: CASSFKDRGRWNTEAFF. CDR3 nucleotides: TGTGCCAGCAGCTTTAAGGACAGGGGGCGTTGGAACACTGAAGCTTTCTTT.

The chain couples TRBV5-5 to TRBJ1-2; 10 bases agree with TRBD1. Trimming cost V 4 bases and J 6 bases; bases outside gene matches: 3. This CDR3 is 13 amino acids long. Germline V gene lookup returns CDR1 SGHKS and CDR2 YYEKEE (reference sequence). The CDR3 here is CASSRGTGDGYTF. CDR3 in DNA: TGTGCCAGCAGCCGCGGGACAGGGGATGGCTACACCTTC.

In the case of this clone: Distinct nucleotide sequences in the sample also encode this CDR3. This sequence joins TRBV18 and TRBJ2-7, with TRBD1 matching over 8 bases. CDR1 and CDR2 (germline): KGHSH, LQKENI. CDR3 length equals 14 residues. V lost 6 bases to trimming and J lost 4 bases; unmatched junction nucleotides: 8. CDR3 sequence: CASSPRQGTYEQYF. The CDR3 bases are TGTGCCAGCTCCCCCCGACAGGGGACGTACGAGCAGTACTTC. Together with reference TRBV18 and TRBJ2-7, the CDR3 gives the full variable domain: NAGVMQNPRHLVRRRGQEARLRCSPMKGHSHVYWYRQLPEEGLKFMVYLQKENIIDESGMPKERFSAEFPKEGPSILRIQQVVRGDSAAYFCASSPRQGTYEQYFGPGTRLTVT.

CDR3 loop: CASSYHSGQETQYF. CDR3 bases: TGTGCCAGCAGTTATCACAGCGGTCAAGAGACCCAGTACTTC. The V call is TRBV6-2 or TRBV6-3, the J call TRBJ2-5; possible D gene TRBD2, 5 bases. The germline gives CDR1 MNHEY, CDR2 SVGEGT. This CDR3 contains 14 residues. The V end was cut by 3 bases, the J end by 2 bases, with 10 bases between.

The gene calls are TRBV5-1 and TRBJ1-1; 8 nucleotides match TRBD1. Germline loops: CDR1 SGHRS, CDR2 YFSETQ. This CDR3 comprises 14 residues. J lost 5 bases, V lost 4 bases, and 7 bases had no gene match. The CDR3 DNA reads as TGCGCCAGCAGCGTACAGGGGGGAGGAACTGAAGCTTTCTTT. It specifies CASSVQGGGTEAFF.

The chain has TRBV5-1 and TRBJ1-1; 7 bases line up with TRBD1. Germline-derived CDR1 and CDR2 are SGHRS and YFSETQ. The CDR3 contains 15 residues. The trim removed 4 bases at V and 1 base at J, leaving 7 bases unmatched. The DNA for the CDR3 is TGCGCCAGCAGCCCGGAGGGGGACAGGAACACTGAAGCTTTCTTT. Its protein is CASSPEGDRNTEAFF.

This chain joins TRBV6-6 and TRBJ2-3, with TRBD2 matching over 9 bases. Losses at the gene ends were 0 bases for V and 3 bases for J; bases not matched to a gene: 1. Germline V gene lookup returns CDR1 MNHNY and CDR2 SVGAGI (reference sequence). The CDR3 spans 15 residues. Here the CDR3 reads CASSYSGLATDTQYF. CDR3 sequence (DNA): TGTGCCAGCAGTTACTCGGGACTAGCAACAGATACGCAGTATTTT.

This clone came up a few times. The chain couples TRBV9 to TRBJ1-6; 10 nucleotides align to TRBD1. The CDR3 is made up of 16 amino acids. Germline CDR1 SGDLS, CDR2 YYNGEE. V dropped 0 bases and J dropped 11; count of bases not matched to a gene: 8. DNA for the CDR3: TGTGCCAGCAGCGTAGGACTAACGGGACAGGGGACACCCCTCCACTTT. As protein: CASSVGLTGQGTPLHF.

With regard to this clone: The same CDR3 arises from other DNA sequences in this sample as well. The V call is TRBV20-1, the J call TRBJ2-5, with 8 bases aligning to TRBD1. Trimming cost V 6 bases and J 8 bases; bases outside gene matches: 5. The CDR3 spans 11 residues. Per the germline V gene, CDR1 is DFQATT and CDR2 is SNEGSKA (reference sequence). The CDR3 sequence is CSAPDRETQYF. The CDR3 DNA follows: TGCAGTGCCCCGGACAGGGAAACCCAGTACTTC.

Here the CDR3 reads CASSQQGAPNNSPLHF. The CDR3 nucleotides read TGTGCCAGCTCACAACAGGGGGCGCCGAATAATTCACCCCTCCACTTT. This chain links TRBV18 with TRBJ1-6, with 9 bases matching TRBD1. Germline V CDR1 and CDR2: KGHSH, LQKENI. The CDR3 runs to 16 residues. J gave up 5 bases and V 4 bases, and 6 bases lay outside the gene matches.

The V call is TRBV30, the J call TRBJ1-5; D is uncertain. Germline V gene sequence: CDR1 GTSNPN, CDR2 SVGIG (reference sequence). The length of the CDR3 is 15 residues. The V end was cut by 0 bases, the J end by 2 bases, with 11 bases between. The CDR3 DNA reads TGTGCCTGGAGTGTCCTGGACGGGGGCAATCAGCCCCAGCATTTT. It codes for CAWSVLDGGNQPQHF.

This chain connects TRBV27 to TRBJ1-2; 10 nucleotides line up with TRBD1. The CDR3 contains 16 residues. Germline V CDR1 and CDR2: MNHEY, SMNVEV (reference sequence). With V trimmed by 6 bases and J by 4 bases, 11 bases remained unmatched. The CDR3 loop reads CASRMRLGQGGYGYTF. CDR3 bases: TGTGCCAGCAGGATGAGGCTTGGACAGGGGGGCTATGGCTACACCTTC.

The V call is TRBV11-2, the J call TRBJ2-7, with TRBD2 matching over 13 bases. V shed 3 bases and J 4 bases; nucleotides not matched to a gene: 3. The CDR3 sequence is 15 residues long. Per the germline V gene, CDR1 is SGHAT and CDR2 is FQNNGV. DNA of the CDR3: TGTGCCAGCAGCTTGGGACTAGCGGGGATGTACGAGCAGTACTTC. Residues: CASSLGLAGMYEQYF. Using reference TRBV11-2 and TRBJ2-7 for the parts outside the CDR3, the full variable domain is EAGVAQSPRYKIIEKRQSVAFWCNPISGHATLYWYQQILGQGPKLLIQFQNNGVVDDSQLPKDRFSAERLKGVDSTLKIQPAKLEDSAVYLCASSLGLAGMYEQYFGPGTRLTVT.

V is TRBV5-4 and J is TRBJ2-1; D gene ambiguous. The CDR3 length is 17 residues. Germline lookup yields CDR1 SGHNT and CDR2 YYREEE (reference sequence). Trimming left V 6 bases short and J 5 bases short, with 24 bases between. The CDR3: CASTPFSGIVPDNEQFF. In DNA, the CDR3 is TGTGCCAGCACCCCGTTCTCAGGTATAGTTCCGGACAATGAGCAGTTCTTC.

The chain uses TRBV7-9 and TRBJ2-1; TRBD2 aligns across 7 bases. The CDR3 sequence is 16 residues long. Losses at the gene ends were 3 bases for V and 5 bases for J; bases not matched to a gene: 10. From germline, CDR1 is SEHNR and CDR2 FQNEAQ (reference sequence). The CDR3 region is CASSFRAGVRDNEQFF. DNA for the CDR3: TGTGCCAGCAGCTTTAGGGCGGGGGTAAGGGACAATGAGCAGTTCTTC.

The chain employs TRBV6-5 and TRBJ1-1; D call uncertain. Trimming removed 4 bases from V and 2 bases from J, with 14 bases in between. Germline V CDR1 and CDR2: MNHEY, SVGAGI. CDR3 length: 15 residues. The CDR3 loop reads CASSSGAEGNTEAFF. The DNA for the CDR3 is TGTGCCAGCAGTTCTGGAGCTGAGGGAAACACTGAAGCTTTCTTT.

The V and J genes are TRBV5-1 and TRBJ2-3, with a possible D match to TRBD1 (7 bases). V was shortened by 0 bases and J by 1 base, with 15 bases between the two germline ends. This CDR3 is built from 17 residues. Germline loops: CDR1 SGHRS, CDR2 YFSETQ. Here the CDR3 reads CASSLAGGSRGTDTQYF. CDR3 bases: TGCGCCAGCAGCTTGGCAGGGGGGTCTCGAGGCACAGATACGCAGTATTTT.

This clone was counted only a few times. The V call is TRBV7-2, the J call TRBJ1-4, with 8 bases fitting TRBD1. Per germline, CDR1 SGHTA and CDR2 FQGNSA. V lost 4 bases to trimming and J lost 8 bases; unmatched junction nucleotides: 9. The CDR3 extends over 15 amino acids. The CDR3 sequence is CASSWRRTGGEKLFF. CDR3 nucleotides: TGTGCCAGCAGCTGGAGGCGTACAGGGGGGGAAAAACTGTTTTTT.

This clone appeared a single time. The V call is TRBV4-3, the J call TRBJ1-3; D is possibly TRBD1 (6 bases). The CDR3 loop spans 15 amino acids. Germline V gene data show CDR1 as LGHNA and CDR2 as YSLEER. Trimming took off 4 bases at V and 0 bases at J, with 10 bases between the two ends. CDR3 DNA sequence: TGCGCCAGCAGCCCGACAGGAGGCTCTGGAAACACCATATATTTT. Translating it yields CASSPTGGSGNTIYF.

The rearrangement joins TRBV12-3 or TRBV12-4 to TRBJ1-2; the D is unclear. Trimming left V 5 bases short and J 9 bases short, with 16 bases between. CDR3 size: 13 residues. CDR3 sequence: CASSQGGFESYTF. CDR3 DNA sequence: TGTGCCAGCAGTCAAGGCGGGTTTGAAAGCTACACCTTC.